The entry that follows covers one TCR beta chain sequence. The CDR3 is 15 residues long. V was clipped by 3 bases and J by 1 base, with 11 bases between them. CDR1 is MNHEY, CDR2 SVGAGI, per germline. The sample comes from a study of blood T cell repertoires in COVID-19. Study summary: The study drew acute and convalescent COVID-19 samples from the United States, Italy and Spain. PBMCs, B-cell-depleted T cells, or T cells were the source of the cDNA or gDNA that made up the material.

Study processing details: How many nucleated cells were present was estimated from reference gene primer amplification. Method: immunoSEQ multiplex PCR; TCRdb's copy keeps in-frame clones and lacks some. Clonal size and the V and J genes are those of that table, whereas D and trimming came from the DNA. The profile shows some 270,000 clones, approximately 86% of them singletons. This chain joins TRBV6-5 and TRBJ2-3; maybe TRBD2 (5 bases). Material for sequencing was peripheral blood. This receptor was obtained from a middle-aged man with active or convalescent COVID-19. CDR3 sequence reads: CASSYNEEGTDTQYF. CDR3 nucleotides: TGTGCCAGCAGTTATAATGAGGAGGGCACAGATACGCAGTATTTT.